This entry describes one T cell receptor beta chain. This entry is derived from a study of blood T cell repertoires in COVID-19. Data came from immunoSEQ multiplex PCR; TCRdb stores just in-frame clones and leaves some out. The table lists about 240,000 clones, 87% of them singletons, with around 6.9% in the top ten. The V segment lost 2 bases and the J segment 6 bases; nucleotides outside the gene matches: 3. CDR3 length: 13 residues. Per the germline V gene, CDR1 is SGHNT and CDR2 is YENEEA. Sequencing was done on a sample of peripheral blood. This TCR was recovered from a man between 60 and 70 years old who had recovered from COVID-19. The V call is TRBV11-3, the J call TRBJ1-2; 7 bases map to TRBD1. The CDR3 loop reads CASSLQGDDGYTF. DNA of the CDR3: TGTGCCAGCAGCTTACAGGGGGACGATGGCTACACCTTC.